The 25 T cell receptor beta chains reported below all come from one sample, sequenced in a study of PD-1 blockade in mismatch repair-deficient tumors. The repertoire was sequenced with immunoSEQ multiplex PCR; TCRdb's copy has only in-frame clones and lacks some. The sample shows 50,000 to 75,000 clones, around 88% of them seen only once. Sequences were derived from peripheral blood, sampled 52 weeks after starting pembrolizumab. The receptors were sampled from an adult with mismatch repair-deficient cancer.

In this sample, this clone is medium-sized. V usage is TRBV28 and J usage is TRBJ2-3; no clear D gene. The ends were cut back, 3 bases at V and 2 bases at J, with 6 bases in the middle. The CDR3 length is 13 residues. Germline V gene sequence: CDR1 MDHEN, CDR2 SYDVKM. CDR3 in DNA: TGTGCCAGCAGTTTTGTACTCACAGATACGCAGTATTTT. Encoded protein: CASSFVLTDTQYF. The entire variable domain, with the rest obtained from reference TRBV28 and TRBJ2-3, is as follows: DVKVTQSSRYLVKRTGEKVFLECVQDMDHENMFWYRQDPGLGLRLIYFSYDVKMKEKGDIPEGYSVSREKKERFSLILESASTNQTSMYLCASSFVLTDTQYFGPGTRLTVL.

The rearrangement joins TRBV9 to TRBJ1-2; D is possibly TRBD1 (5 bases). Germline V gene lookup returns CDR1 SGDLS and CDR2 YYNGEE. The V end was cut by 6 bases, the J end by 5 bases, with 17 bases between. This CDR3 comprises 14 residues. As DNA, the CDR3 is TGTGCCAGCAACCTCGGACACGGGGGGTATGGCTACACCTTC. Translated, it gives CASNLGHGGYGYTF.

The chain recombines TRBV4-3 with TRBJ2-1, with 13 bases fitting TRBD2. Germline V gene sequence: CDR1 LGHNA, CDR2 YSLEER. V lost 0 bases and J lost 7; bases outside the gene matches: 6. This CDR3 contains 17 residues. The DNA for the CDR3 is TGCGCCAGCAGCCAAGATGGGACTAGCGGGGATTGGAATGAGCAGTTCTTC. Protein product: CASSQDGTSGDWNEQFF.

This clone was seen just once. The CDR3 is CASSLAYGQLKGLYEQFF. CDR3 in DNA: TGTGCCAGCAGCTTAGCCTACGGACAGCTCAAAGGATTATATGAGCAGTTCTTC. The gene calls are TRBV7-9 and TRBJ2-1, with D possibly being TRBD1 (6 bases). CDR3 size: 18 residues. Germline V gene sequence: CDR1 SEHNR, CDR2 FQNEAQ (reference sequence). The germline V and J ends were trimmed by 0 bases and 8 bases, with 23 bases remaining between them.

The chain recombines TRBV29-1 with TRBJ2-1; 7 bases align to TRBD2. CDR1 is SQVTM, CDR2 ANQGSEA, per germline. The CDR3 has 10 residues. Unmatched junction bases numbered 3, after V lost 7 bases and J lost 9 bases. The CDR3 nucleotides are TGCAGCGCTAGCGGCGGTGAGCAGTTCTTC. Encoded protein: CSASGGEQFF.

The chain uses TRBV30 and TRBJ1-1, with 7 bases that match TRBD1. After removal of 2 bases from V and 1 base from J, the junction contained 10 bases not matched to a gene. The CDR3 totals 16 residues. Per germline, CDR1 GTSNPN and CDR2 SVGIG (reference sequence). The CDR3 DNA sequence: TGTGCCTGGAGTCCCCAATGGGCAGGGGGGAACACTGAAGCTTTCTTT. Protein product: CAWSPQWAGGNTEAFF.

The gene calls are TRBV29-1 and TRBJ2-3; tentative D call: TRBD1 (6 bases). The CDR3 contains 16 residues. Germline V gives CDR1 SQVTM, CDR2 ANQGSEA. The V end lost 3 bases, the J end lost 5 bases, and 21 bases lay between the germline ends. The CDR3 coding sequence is TGCAGCGTTGACGCTATTCCAGGGGATCGGGGAGATACGCAGTATTTT. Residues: CSVDAIPGDRGDTQYF.

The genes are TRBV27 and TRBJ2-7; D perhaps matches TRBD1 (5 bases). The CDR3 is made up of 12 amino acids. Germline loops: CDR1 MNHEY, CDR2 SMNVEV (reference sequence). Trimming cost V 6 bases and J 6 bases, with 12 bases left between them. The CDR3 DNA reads TGTGCCAGCAGCCTTAAGGGGTCCGAGCAGTACTTC. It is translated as CASSLKGSEQYF.

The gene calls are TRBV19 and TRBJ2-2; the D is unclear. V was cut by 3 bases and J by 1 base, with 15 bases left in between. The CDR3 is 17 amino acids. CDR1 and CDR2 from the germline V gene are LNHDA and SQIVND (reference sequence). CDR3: CASSIPPRELNTGELFF. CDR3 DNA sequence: TGTGCCAGTAGTATTCCTCCTCGAGAACTGAACACCGGGGAGCTGTTTTTT.

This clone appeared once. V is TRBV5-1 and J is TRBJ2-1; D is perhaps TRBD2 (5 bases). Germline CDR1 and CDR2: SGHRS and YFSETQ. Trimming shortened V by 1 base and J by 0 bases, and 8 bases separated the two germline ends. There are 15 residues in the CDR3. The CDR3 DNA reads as TGCGCCAGCAGCTTGAGCGGTAGCTCCTACAATGAGCAGTTCTTC. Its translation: CASSLSGSSYNEQFF. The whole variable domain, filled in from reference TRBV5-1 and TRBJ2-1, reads KAGVTQTPRYLIKTRGQQVTLSCSPISGHRSVSWYQQTPGQGLQFLFEYFSETQRNKGNFPGRFSGRQFSNSRSEMNVSTLELGDSALYLCASSLSGSSYNEQFFGPGTRLTVL.

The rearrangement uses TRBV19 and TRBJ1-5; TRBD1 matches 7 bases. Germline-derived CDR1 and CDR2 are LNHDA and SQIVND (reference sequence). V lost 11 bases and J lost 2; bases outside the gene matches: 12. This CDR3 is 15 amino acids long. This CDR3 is CAFRVPGQRNQPQHF. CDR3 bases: TGTGCCTTCAGGGTCCCGGGACAGCGCAATCAGCCCCAGCATTTT. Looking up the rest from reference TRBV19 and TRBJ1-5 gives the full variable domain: DGGITQSPKYLFRKEGQNVTLSCEQNLNHDAMYWYRQDPGQGLRLIYYSQIVNDFQKGDIAEGYSVSREKKESFPLTVTSAQKNPTAFYLCAFRVPGQRNQPQHFGDGTRLSIL.

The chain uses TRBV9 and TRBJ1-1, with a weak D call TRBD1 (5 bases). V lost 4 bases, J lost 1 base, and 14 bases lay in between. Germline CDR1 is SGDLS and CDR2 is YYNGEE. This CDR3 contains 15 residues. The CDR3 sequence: CASSPIRGENTEAFF. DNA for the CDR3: TGTGCCAGCAGCCCGATCCGAGGGGAGAACACTGAAGCTTTCTTT.

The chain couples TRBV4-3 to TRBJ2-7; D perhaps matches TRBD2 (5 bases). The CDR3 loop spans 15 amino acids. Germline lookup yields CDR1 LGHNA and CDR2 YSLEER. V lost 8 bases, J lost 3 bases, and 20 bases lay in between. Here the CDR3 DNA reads TGCGCCAGCTTTCGGCGAGGGCTTAGAATCTACGAGCAGTACTTC. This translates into CASFRRGLRIYEQYF.

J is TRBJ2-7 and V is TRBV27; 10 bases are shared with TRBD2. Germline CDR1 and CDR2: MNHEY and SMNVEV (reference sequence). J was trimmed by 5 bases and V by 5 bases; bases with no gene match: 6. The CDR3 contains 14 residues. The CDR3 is CASSIAGGGHEQYF. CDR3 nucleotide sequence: TGTGCCAGCAGTATAGCGGGAGGAGGCCACGAGCAGTACTTC.

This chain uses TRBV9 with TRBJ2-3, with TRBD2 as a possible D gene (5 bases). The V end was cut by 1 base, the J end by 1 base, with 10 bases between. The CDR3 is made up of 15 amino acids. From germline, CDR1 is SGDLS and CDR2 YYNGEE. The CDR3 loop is CASSVREWGTDTQYF. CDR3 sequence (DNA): TGTGCCAGCAGCGTAAGGGAGTGGGGCACAGATACGCAGTATTTT.

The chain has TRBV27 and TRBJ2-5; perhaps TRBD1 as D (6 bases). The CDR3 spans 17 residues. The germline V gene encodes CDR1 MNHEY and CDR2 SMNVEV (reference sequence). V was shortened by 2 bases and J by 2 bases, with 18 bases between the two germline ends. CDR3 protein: CASSLPNRVGPQETQYF. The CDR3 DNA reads TGTGCCAGCAGTTTACCGAACAGGGTGGGGCCGCAAGAGACCCAGTACTTC.

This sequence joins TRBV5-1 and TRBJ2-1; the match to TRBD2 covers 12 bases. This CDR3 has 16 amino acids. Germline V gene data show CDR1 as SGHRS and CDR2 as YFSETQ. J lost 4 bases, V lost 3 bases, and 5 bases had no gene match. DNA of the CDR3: TGCGCCAGCAGCTCCCCCGGACTAGCGGGATACAATGAGCAGTTCTTC. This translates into CASSSPGLAGYNEQFF.

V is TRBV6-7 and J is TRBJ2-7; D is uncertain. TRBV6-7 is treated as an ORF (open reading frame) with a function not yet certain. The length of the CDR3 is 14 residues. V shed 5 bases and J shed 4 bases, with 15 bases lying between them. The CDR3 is CASSEDGSVYEQYF. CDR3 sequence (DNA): TGTGCCAGCAGTGAAGACGGATCCGTTTACGAGCAGTACTTC.

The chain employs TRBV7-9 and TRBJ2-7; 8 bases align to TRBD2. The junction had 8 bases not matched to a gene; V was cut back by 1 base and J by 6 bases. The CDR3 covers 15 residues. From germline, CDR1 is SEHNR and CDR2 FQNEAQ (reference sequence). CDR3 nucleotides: TGTGCCAGCAGCTTAGTACAAGCGGGAGTCCGCGAGCAGTACTTC. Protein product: CASSLVQAGVREQYF.

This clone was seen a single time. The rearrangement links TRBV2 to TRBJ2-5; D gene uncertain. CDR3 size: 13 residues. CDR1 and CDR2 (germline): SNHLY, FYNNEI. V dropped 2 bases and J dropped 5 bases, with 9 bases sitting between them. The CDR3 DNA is TGTGCCAGCAGTGAAAGGGCCGGGGAGACCCAGTACTTC. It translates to CASSERAGETQYF.

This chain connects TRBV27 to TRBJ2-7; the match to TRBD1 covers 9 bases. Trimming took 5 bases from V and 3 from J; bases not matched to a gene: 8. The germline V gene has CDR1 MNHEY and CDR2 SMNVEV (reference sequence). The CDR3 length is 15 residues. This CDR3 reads CASSPRTGEVYEQYF. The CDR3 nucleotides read TGTGCCAGCAGTCCTCGGACAGGGGAGGTCTACGAGCAGTACTTC.

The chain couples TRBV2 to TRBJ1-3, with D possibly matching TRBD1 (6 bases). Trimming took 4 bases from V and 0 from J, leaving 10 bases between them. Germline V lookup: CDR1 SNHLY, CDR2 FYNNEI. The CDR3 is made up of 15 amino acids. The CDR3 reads CASSGQATSGNTIYF. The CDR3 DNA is TGTGCCAGCAGTGGACAGGCTACCTCTGGAAACACCATATATTTT.

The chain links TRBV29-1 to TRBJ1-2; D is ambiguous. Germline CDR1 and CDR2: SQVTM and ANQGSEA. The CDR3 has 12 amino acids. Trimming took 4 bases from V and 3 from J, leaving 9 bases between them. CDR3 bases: TGCAGCGTTGCCGTCTCGCACTATGGCTACACCTTC. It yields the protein CSVAVSHYGYTF.

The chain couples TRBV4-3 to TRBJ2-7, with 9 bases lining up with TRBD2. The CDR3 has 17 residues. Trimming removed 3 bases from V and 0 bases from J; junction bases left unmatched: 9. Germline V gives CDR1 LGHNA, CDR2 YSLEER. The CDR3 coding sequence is TGCGCCAGCAGCCAGGACATAGCGGGAGACCTCTCCTACGAGCAGTACTTC. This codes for CASSQDIAGDLSYEQYF.

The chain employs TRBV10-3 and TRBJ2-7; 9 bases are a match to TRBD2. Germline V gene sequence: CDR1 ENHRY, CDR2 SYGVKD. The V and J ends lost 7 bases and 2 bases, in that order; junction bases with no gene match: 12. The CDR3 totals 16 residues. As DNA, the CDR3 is TGTGCCATCATGAACCGGGGGACTAGCCTTGCCTACGAGCAGTACTTC. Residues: CAIMNRGTSLAYEQYF.